This T cell receptor beta chain was identified during a study of CD8 T cells in ankylosing spondylitis. TCRdb recomputed calls from the 5' RACE reads with MiXCR, one row per CDR3 protein. The sample contains around 160,000 distinct CDR3 sequences, under 14% of which appear only once. This clonotype was found many times. This CDR3 contains 15 residues. The specimen was blood, either unsorted or a sorted T cell fraction (not recorded which). The genes are TRBV21-1 and TRBJ1-2; no DNA check was done on the table's D call, TRBD1. TRBV21-1 is given as a pseudogene. The receptor comes from a male donor with ankylosing spondylitis or in good health (not recorded which). The CDR3 sequence is CASSKPPGQGYGYTF. CDR3 nucleotides: TGTGCCAGCAGCAAACCTCCGGGACAGGGGTATGGCTACACCTTC.